The clone carrying this TCR beta chain appeared a few times. Its antigen is as yet unknown. These data belong to a study of T cell responses to AZD1222 COVID-19 vaccine. Study results and limitations: Baseline antibody screening turned up just six seropositive AZD1222 recipients. Mapped onto spike, vaccine-associated CD4 TCRs spanned it and were dominant at 160-218 and 743-854.

This CDR3 comprises 14 residues. Germline V lookup: CDR1 LGHNA, CDR2 YNFKEQ. V was clipped by 8 bases and J by 1 base; unmatched bases: 4. The method was immunoSEQ multiplex PCR; TCRdb's version includes in-frame clones alone and lacks a portion of them. The sample contains around 170,000 clones, 85% to 95% of which appear only once. V and J are TRBV4-2 and TRBJ2-3; 9 nucleotides align to TRBD1. Sequences were derived from peripheral blood, sampled on day 0 of AZD1222 vaccination. This TCR derives from an adult in good health. For the CDR3, the DNA is TGTGCCAGCGCGGGACAGGGAGGCACAGATACGCAGTATTTT. This codes for CASAGQGGTDTQYF.